This T cell receptor beta chain was found in a study of blood T cell repertoires in COVID-19. Study-wide background: COVID-19 samples, acute and convalescent, were from the United States, Italy and Spain. PBMCs, B-cell-depleted T cells, or T cells provided the cDNA or gDNA that made up the material.

Per the study methods: The authors estimated nucleated cell counts from reference gene primer amplification. Profiling relied on immunoSEQ multiplex PCR, and the TCRdb table lists in-frame clones only, not all of them. Clone size and the V and J calls come from that table; the DNA yielded D and trimming. This repertoire shows about 99,000 clones, 84% found once; its top ten account for just under 2%. The sequence came from a man in his 70s with active or convalescent COVID-19. Sequences were obtained from peripheral blood.

Here the CDR3 DNA reads TGTGCCAGCAGGTCGACTAGCGGGGGGGCCGTGTTAAATGAGCAGTTCTTC. The encoded protein is CASRSTSGGAVLNEQFF. The genes are TRBV2 and TRBJ2-1, with 14 positions matching TRBD2. V was clipped by 6 bases and J by 7 bases; unmatched bases: 11. Germline assignment: CDR1 SNHLY and CDR2 FYNNEI. The CDR3 has 17 residues.